One sample yielded the 17 T cell receptor beta chains listed below, sequenced in a study of blood T cell repertoires in COVID-19. Profiling relied on immunoSEQ multiplex PCR, and the TCRdb table lists in-frame clones only, not all of them. Of roughly 440,000 clones detected, around 89% appear once; the ten largest clones hold about 12%. Source material: peripheral blood. Receptors were obtained from a woman between 50 and 59 years old with COVID-19, enrolled during active disease.

The rearrangement uses TRBV5-6 and TRBJ2-5; no reliable D call. V was pared by 1 base and J by 1 base, with 5 bases between. This CDR3 contains 13 residues. Germline loops: CDR1 SGHDT, CDR2 YYEEEE. CDR3: CASSLSGQETQYF. DNA for the CDR3: TGTGCCAGCAGCTTGTCGGGCCAAGAGACCCAGTACTTC.

J is TRBJ2-1 and V is TRBV6-5; D possibly corresponds to TRBD1 (6 bases). Trimming took off 9 bases at V and 0 bases at J, with 12 bases between the two ends. Germline V gives CDR1 MNHEY, CDR2 SVGAGI. The CDR3 covers 14 residues. The CDR3 bases are TGTGCCAGTGGGGACACCGACTCCTACAATGAGCAGTTCTTC. Translation: CASGDTDSYNEQFF.

V usage is TRBV12-3 or TRBV12-4 and J usage is TRBJ1-1; TRBD1 aligns across 8 bases. The J segment lost 5 bases and the V segment lost 3 bases, leaving 2 bases of the junction unmatched. This CDR3 comprises 13 residues. The CDR3 loop reads CASSFDRGTEAFF. DNA for the CDR3: TGTGCCAGCAGTTTTGACAGGGGAACTGAAGCTTTCTTT.

This chain joins TRBV24-1 and TRBJ2-7; tentatively, D is TRBD1 (6 bases). The CDR3 consists of 13 residues. The V gene lost 3 bases and the J gene lost 2 bases, with 7 bases spanning the gap. Germline lookup yields CDR1 KGHDR and CDR2 SFDVKD. The chain's CDR3 is CATSDQGTYEQYF. In DNA, the CDR3 is TGTGCCACCAGTGATCAGGGGACCTACGAGCAGTACTTC.

The chain is built from TRBV29-1 and TRBJ2-1, with TRBD2 matching 14 bases. V dropped 3 bases and J dropped 0; count of bases not matched to a gene: 13. Germline V gene sequence: CDR1 SQVTM, CDR2 ANQGSEA. The CDR3 totals 20 residues. As DNA, the CDR3 is TGCAGCGTTGATACAAGGACTAGCGGGGGGTCCCCGGGCTCCTACAATGAGCAGTTCTTC. This gives the protein CSVDTRTSGGSPGSYNEQFF.

This clone was found once. CDR3 region: CASSQRTENSPLHF. CDR3 DNA sequence: TGCGCCAGCAGCCAGCGGACAGAGAATTCACCCCTCCACTTT. The chain employs TRBV5-1 and TRBJ1-6; a possible D gene is TRBD1 (6 bases). Germline CDR1 and CDR2: SGHRS and YFSETQ. Trimming removed 4 bases from V and 7 bases from J, with 12 bases in between. The CDR3 totals 14 residues.

The rearrangement uses TRBV11-2 and TRBJ2-1; 11 bases line up with TRBD1. This CDR3 has 16 residues. Trimming took 5 bases from V and 7 from J; bases not matched to a gene: 10. The V gene's germline CDR1 is SGHAT and CDR2 FQNNGV. The CDR3 loop reads CASSPSGTGGANEQFF. CDR3 coding DNA: TGTGCCAGCAGCCCCTCCGGGACAGGGGGTGCGAATGAGCAGTTCTTC.

The chain combines TRBV18 with TRBJ1-2, with a tentative D call TRBD1 (5 bases). Germline V gives CDR1 KGHSH, CDR2 LQKENI. CDR3 length: 16 residues. V gave up 2 bases and J gave up 1 base, with 14 bases separating them. This chain's CDR3 is CASSPGTGRDNYGYTF. CDR3 DNA sequence: TGTGCCAGCTCACCAGGGACTGGACGGGATAACTATGGCTACACCTTC.

The chain recombines TRBV28 with TRBJ1-5; D might be TRBD1 (6 bases). Germline CDR1 reads MDHEN; CDR2 reads SYDVKM. Trimming stripped 4 bases from V and 6 bases from J, with 16 bases between. The CDR3 sequence is 15 residues long. The CDR3 DNA is TGTGCCAGCAGTTCCGGACCTTCCAGGGGTCAGCCCCAGCATTTT. This codes for CASSSGPSRGQPQHF.

The chain has TRBV4-1 and TRBJ1-2, with TRBD1 matching over 7 bases. The CDR3 loop spans 16 amino acids. Trimming took 0 bases from V and 8 from J; bases not matched to a gene: 12. The germline V gene has CDR1 MGHRA and CDR2 YSYEKL. In nucleotides, the CDR3 is TGCGCCAGCAGCCAAGATCTGCCAGGGGGAAGTTGGGGCTACACCTTC. It encodes CASSQDLPGGSWGYTF.

This chain uses TRBV27 with TRBJ1-1; D perhaps matches TRBD1 (6 bases). Germline assignment: CDR1 MNHEY and CDR2 SMNVEV (reference sequence). The V gene lost 6 bases and the J gene lost 6 bases, with 14 bases spanning the gap. This CDR3 has 13 residues. DNA of the CDR3: TGTGCCAGCAGCCGTCCAGGGGAATCTGAAGCTTTCTTT. Translated: CASSRPGESEAFF.

This clone was seen only once. The J gene is TRBJ1-1, the V gene TRBV20-1, with D unclear. V lost 6 bases, J lost 7 bases, and 6 bases lay in between. The CDR3 runs 9 residues. Germline CDR1 and CDR2: DFQATT and SNEGSKA (reference sequence). The CDR3 sequence is CSAGIEAFF. CDR3 sequence (DNA): TGCAGTGCCGGGATTGAAGCTTTCTTT.

The chain carries TRBV2 and TRBJ2-7; 10 bases are shared with TRBD2. V trimming: 7 bases; J trimming: 7 bases; junction bases outside the gene matches: 10. The CDR3 is 14 amino acids. Germline V lookup: CDR1 SNHLY, CDR2 FYNNEI. The CDR3, as DNA: TGTGCCAGCATCGTAAGCGGGGGGGCGGGAGAGCAGTACTTC. Its protein is CASIVSGGAGEQYF.

The J gene is TRBJ2-2, the V gene TRBV6-5; 8 nucleotides agree with TRBD2. The germline gives CDR1 MNHEY, CDR2 SVGAGI. The CDR3 consists of 15 residues. The J segment lost 0 bases and the V segment lost 7 bases, leaving 4 bases of the junction unmatched. The CDR3 coding sequence is TGTGCCAGCACGCGGGGGGCCTCGAACACCGGGGAGCTGTTTTTT. Protein sequence: CASTRGASNTGELFF.

The genes are TRBV29-1 and TRBJ1-1; no reliable D call. Germline CDR1 reads SQVTM; CDR2 reads ANQGSEA. V lost 0 bases to trimming and J lost 10 bases, with 15 bases between them. This CDR3 comprises 13 residues. CDR3 coding DNA: TGCAGCGTTGAAGATCAATCAGGTTTAAGAGCTTTCTTT. It yields the protein CSVEDQSGLRAFF.

This chain joins TRBV10-3 and TRBJ2-7; D is perhaps TRBD1 (5 bases). The V and J ends lost 6 bases and 5 bases respectively, with 17 bases between them. Germline CDR1 reads ENHRY; CDR2 reads SYGVKD. This CDR3 is built from 14 residues. CDR3 coding DNA: TGTGCCATCAGCGACCGAAGGGGTGGGGACGAGCAGTACTTC. Protein product: CAISDRRGGDEQYF.

The chain is built from TRBV28 and TRBJ2-6; D is possibly TRBD2 (7 bases). Per germline, CDR1 MDHEN and CDR2 SYDVKM. Trimming pared 3 bases from V and 10 bases from J, leaving 19 bases between. The CDR3 length is 16 residues. The CDR3 protein is CASSFRGAGTSNVLTF. The CDR3 DNA reads TGTGCCAGCAGTTTTCGGGGGGCGGGGACTTCAAACGTCCTGACTTTC.